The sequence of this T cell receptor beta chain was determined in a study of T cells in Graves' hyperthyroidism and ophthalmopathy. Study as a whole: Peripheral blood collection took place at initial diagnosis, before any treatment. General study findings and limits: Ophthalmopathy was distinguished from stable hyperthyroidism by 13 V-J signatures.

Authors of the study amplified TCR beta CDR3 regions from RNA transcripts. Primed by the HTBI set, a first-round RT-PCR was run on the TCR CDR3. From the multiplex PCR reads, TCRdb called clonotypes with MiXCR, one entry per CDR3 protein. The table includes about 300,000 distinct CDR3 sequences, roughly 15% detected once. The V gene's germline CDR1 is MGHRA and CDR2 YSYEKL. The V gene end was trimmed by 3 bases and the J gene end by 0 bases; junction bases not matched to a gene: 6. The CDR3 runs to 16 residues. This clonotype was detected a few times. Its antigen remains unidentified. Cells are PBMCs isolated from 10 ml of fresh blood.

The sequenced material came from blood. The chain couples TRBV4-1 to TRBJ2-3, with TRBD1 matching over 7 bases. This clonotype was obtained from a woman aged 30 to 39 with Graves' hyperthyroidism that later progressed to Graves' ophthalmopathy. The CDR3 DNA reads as TGCGCCAGCAGCCACGACAGGGAAACGAGCACAGATACGCAGTATTTT. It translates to CASSHDRETSTDTQYF.